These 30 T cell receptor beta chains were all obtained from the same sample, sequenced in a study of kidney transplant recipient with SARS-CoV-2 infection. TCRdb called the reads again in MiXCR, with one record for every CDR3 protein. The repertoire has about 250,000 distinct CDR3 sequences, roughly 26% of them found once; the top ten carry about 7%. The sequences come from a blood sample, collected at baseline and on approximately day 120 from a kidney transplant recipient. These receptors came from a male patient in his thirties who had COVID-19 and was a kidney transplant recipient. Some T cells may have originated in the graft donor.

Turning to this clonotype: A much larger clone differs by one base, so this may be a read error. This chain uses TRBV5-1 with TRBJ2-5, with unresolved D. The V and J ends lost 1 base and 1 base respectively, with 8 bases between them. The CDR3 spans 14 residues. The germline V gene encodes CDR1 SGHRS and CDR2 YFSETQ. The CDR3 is CASSLRQGQETQYF. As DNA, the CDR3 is TGCGCCAGCAGCTTGAGACAAGGCCAAGAGACCCAGTACTTC.

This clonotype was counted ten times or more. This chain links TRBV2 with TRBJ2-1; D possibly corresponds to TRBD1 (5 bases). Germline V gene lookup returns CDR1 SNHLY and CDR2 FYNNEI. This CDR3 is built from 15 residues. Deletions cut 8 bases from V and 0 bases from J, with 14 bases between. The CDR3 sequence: CASDNDRVSYNEQFF. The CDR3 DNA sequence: TGTGCCAGCGATAACGACAGAGTCTCCTACAATGAGCAGTTCTTC.

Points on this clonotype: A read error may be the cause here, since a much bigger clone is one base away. The CDR3 DNA follows: TGTGCCAGTAGTCGGAAGGCGGCAAGCTCCTACGGGCAGTACTTC. It is translated as CASSRKAASSYGQYF. The rearrangement uses TRBV19 and TRBJ2-7, with D unclear. The germline CDR1 and CDR2 sequences are LNHDA and SQIVND (reference sequence). CDR3 size: 15 residues.

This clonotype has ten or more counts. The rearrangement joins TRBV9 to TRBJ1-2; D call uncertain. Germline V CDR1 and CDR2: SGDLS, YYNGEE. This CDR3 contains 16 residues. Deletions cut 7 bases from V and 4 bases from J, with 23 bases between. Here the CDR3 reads CASDEVYSRKTYGYTF. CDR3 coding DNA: TGTGCCAGCGACGAGGTGTACTCAAGAAAGACCTATGGCTACACCTTC.

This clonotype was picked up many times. The CDR3 sequence is CASSPLELHYGYTF. CDR3 sequence (DNA): TGTGCCAGCTCACCACTCGAACTCCATTATGGCTACACCTTC. The chain recombines TRBV18 with TRBJ1-2, with D unclear. The CDR3 has 14 residues. Trimming stripped 1 base from V and 5 bases from J, with 11 bases between. In germline, CDR1 is KGHSH, CDR2 LQKENI.

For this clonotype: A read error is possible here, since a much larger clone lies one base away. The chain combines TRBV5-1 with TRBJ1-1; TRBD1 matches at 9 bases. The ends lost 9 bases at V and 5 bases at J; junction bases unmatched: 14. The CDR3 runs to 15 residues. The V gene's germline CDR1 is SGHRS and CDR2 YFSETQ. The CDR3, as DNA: TGCGCCAACAGTCGGACAGGGGAGGGGGAGACTGAAGCTTTCTTT. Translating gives CANSRTGEGETEAFF.

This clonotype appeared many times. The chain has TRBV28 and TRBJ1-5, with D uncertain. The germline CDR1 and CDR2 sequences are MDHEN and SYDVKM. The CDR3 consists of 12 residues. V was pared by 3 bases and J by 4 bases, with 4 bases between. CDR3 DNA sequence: TGTGCCAGCAGTTTTGGGAATCAGCCCCAGCATTTT. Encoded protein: CASSFGNQPQHF.

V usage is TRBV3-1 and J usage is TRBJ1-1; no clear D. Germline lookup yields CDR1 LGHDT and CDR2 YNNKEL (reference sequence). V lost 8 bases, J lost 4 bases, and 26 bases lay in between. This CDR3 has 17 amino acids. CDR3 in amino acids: CASGLWVPTSIRTEAFF. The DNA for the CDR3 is TGTGCCAGCGGCCTCTGGGTTCCCACTTCAATTCGCACTGAAGCTTTCTTT.

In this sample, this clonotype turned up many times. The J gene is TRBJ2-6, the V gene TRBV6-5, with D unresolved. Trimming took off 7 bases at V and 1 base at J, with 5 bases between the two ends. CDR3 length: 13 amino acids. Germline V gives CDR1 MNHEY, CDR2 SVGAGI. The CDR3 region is CASKASGANVLTF. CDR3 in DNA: TGTGCCAGCAAGGCGTCTGGGGCCAACGTCCTGACTTTC.

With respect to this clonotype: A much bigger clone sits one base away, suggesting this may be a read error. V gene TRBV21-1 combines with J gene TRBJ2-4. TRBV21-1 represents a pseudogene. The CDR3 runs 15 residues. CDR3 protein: CASSSRYIAKNIQYF. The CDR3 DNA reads TGTGCCAGCAGCAGTAGGTACATAGCCAAAAACATTCAGTACTTC.

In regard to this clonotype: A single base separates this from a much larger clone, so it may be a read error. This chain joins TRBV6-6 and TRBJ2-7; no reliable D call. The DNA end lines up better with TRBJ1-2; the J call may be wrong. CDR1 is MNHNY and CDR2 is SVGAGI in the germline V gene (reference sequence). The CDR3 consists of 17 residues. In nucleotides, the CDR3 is TGTGCCAGCAGTAGCCAACGAGGTGGGAGAAAGACCTATGACTACACCTTC. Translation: CASSSQRGGRKTYDYTF.

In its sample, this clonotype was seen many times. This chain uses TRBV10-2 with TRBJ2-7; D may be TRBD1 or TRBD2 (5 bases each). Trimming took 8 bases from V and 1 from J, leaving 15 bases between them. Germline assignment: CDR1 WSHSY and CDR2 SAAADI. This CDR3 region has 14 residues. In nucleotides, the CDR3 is TGCGCCAGCCGTTCAGGGAGTGGGTCCTACGAGCAGTACTTC. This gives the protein CASRSGSGSYEQYF.

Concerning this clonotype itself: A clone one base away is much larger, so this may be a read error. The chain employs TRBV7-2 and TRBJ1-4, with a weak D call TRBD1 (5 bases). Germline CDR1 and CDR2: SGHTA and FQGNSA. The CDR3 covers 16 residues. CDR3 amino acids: CAGSLRGAGTNEKLFF. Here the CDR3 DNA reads TGTGCCGGCAGCTTACGAGGGGCTGGAACTAATGAAAAACTGTTTTTT.

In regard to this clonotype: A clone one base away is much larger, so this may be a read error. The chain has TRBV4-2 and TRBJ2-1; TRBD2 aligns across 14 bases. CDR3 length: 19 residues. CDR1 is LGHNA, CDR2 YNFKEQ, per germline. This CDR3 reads CASSQGLAGGLSSHNEQFF. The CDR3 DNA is TGTGCCAGCAGCCAAGGACTAGCGGGAGGGCTTAGCTCCCACAATGAGCAGTTCTTC.

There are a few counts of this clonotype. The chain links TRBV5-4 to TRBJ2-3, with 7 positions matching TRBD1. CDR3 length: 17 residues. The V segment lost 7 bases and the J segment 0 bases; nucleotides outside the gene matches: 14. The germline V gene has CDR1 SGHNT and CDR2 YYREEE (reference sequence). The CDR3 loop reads CASSSRDRLTSTDTQYF. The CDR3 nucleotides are TGTGCCAGCTCTTCCCGGGACAGATTAACTAGCACAGATACGCAGTATTTT.

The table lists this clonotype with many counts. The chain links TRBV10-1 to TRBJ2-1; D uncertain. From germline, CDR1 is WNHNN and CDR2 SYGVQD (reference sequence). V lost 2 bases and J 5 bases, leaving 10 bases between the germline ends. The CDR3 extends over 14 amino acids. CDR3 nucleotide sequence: TGCGCCAGCAGTGAGAGGGCCGTAAACAATGAGCAGTTCTTC. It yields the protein CASSERAVNNEQFF.

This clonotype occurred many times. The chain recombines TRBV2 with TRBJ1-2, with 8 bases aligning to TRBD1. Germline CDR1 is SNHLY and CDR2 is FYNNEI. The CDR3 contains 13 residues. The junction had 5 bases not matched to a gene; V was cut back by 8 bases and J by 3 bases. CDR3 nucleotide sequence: TGTGCCAGCGGACAGGGACCTTACTATGGCTACACCTTC. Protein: CASGQGPYYGYTF.

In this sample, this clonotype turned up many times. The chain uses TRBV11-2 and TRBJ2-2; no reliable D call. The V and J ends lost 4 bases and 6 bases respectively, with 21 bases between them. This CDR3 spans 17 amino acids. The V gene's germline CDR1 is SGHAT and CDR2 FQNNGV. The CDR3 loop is CASSSMLSVLGSGELFF. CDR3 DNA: TGTGCCAGCAGCTCTATGCTCTCCGTGCTAGGATCCGGGGAGCTGTTTTTT.

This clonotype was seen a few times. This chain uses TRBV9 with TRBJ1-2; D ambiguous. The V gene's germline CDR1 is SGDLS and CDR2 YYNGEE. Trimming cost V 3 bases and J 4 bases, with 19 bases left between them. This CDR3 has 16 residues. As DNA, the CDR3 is TGTGCCAGCAGCGCTCAGTACTCAAGAAAGACCTATGGCTACACCTTC. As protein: CASSAQYSRKTYGYTF. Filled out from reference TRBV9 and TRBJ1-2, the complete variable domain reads DSGVTQTPKHLITATGQRVTLRCSPRSGDLSVYWYQQSLDQGLQFLIQYYNGEERAKGNILERFSAQQFPDLHSELNLSSLELGDSALYFCASSAQYSRKTYGYTFGSGTRLTVV.

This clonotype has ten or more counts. CDR3 sequence: CSVIVGFNQPQHF. As DNA, the CDR3 is TGCAGCGTTATCGTGGGGTTTAATCAGCCCCAGCATTTT. This rearrangement joins TRBV29-1 to TRBJ1-5; no reliable D call. The V gene lost 5 bases and the J gene lost 4 bases, with 12 bases spanning the gap. The CDR3 spans 13 residues. Germline CDR1 reads SQVTM; CDR2 reads ANQGSEA. Full variable domain (outside the CDR3, taken from reference TRBV29-1 and TRBJ1-5): SAVISQKPSRDICQRGTSLTIQCQVDSQVTMMFWYRQQPGQSLTLIATANQGSEATYESGFVIDKFPISRPNLTFSTLTVSNMSPEDSSIYLCSVIVGFNQPQHFGDGTRLSIL.

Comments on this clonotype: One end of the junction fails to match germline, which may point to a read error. The CDR3 sequence is CASSLAPQGNGNTICF. In DNA form, the CDR3 reads TGTGCCAGCAGCTTGGCACCACAGGGGAATGGAAACACCATATGTTTT. This chain joins TRBV5-4 and TRBJ1-3; 7 nucleotides line up with TRBD1. Germline V gene data show CDR1 as SGHNT and CDR2 as YYREEE (reference sequence). There are 16 residues in the CDR3.

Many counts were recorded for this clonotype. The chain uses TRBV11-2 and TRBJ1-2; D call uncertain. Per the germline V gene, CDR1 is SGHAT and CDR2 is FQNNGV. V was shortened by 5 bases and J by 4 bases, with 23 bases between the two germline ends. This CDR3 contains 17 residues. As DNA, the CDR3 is TGTGCCAGCAGCGTCGTATTAACAAGCAGAAAGACCTATGGCTACACCTTC. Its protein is CASSVVLTSRKTYGYTF.

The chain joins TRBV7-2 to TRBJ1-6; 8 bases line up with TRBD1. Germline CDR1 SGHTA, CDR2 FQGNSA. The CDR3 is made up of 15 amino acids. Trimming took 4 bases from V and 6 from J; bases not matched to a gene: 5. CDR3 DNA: TGTGCCAGCAGCTCGGTGACAGGGGTTAATTCACCCCTCCACTTT. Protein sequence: CASSSVTGVNSPLHF.

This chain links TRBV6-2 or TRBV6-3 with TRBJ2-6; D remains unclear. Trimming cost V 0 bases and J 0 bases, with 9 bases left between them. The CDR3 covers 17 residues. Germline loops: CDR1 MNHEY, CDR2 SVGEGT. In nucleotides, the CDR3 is TGTGCCAGCAGTTACTCAGTAGGTAGCTCTGGGGCCAACGTCCTGACTTTC. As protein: CASSYSVGSSGANVLTF.

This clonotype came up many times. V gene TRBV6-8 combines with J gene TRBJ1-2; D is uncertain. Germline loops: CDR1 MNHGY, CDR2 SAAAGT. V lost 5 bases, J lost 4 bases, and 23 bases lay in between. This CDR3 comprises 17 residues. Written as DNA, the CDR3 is TGTGCCAGCAGTCAACGTGAACGCTCTAGAAAGACCTATGGCTACACCTTC. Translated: CASSQRERSRKTYGYTF.

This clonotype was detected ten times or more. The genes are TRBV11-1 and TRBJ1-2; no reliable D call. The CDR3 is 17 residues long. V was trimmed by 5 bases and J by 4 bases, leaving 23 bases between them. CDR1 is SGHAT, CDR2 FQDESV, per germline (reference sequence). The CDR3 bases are TGTGCCAGCAGCGTTCATAATAAGGCTGGAAAGACCTATGGCTACACCTTC. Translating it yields CASSVHNKAGKTYGYTF.

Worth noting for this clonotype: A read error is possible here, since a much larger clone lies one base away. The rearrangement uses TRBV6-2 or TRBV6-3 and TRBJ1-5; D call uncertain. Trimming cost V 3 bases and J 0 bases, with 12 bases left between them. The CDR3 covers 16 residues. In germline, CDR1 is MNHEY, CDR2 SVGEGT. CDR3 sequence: CASSYEYRDSNQPQHF. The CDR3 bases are TGTGCCAGCAGTTATGAGTACAGAGATAGCAATCAGCCCCAGCATTTT.

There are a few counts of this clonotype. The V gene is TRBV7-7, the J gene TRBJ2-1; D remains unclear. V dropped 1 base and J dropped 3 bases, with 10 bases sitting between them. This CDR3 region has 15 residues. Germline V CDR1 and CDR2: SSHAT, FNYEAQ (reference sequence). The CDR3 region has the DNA TGTGCCAGCAGCTTAGGGCAGGCAGTCTACAATGAGCAGTTCTTC. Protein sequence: CASSLGQAVYNEQFF.

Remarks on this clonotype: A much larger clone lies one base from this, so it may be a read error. CDR3 nucleotides: TGCGCCAGCAGCCAAGGATCGTCAGGGGGGCAGCCCCAGCATTTT. Protein: CASSQGSSGGQPQHF. The rearrangement links TRBV4-1 to TRBJ1-5; 7 bases are shared with TRBD1. The CDR3 totals 15 residues. Germline V gene data show CDR1 as MGHRA and CDR2 as YSYEKL. Trimming at V came to 1 base and at J to 7 bases, leaving 7 bases not matched to a gene.

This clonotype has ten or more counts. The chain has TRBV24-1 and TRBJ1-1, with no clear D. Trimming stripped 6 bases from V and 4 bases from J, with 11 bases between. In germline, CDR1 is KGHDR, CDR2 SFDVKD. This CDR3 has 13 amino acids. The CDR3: CATSSGWGTEAFF. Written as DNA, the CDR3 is TGTGCCACCAGTTCGGGTTGGGGCACTGAAGCTTTCTTT.